This T cell receptor beta chain comes out of a study of OX40 agonist ivuxolimab in advanced cancers. As for the study in general: Enrollees could have had prior anti-PD-1, anti-PD-L1 or anti-CTLA-4 therapy, which under 50% had received. Notes on the study in general: Antigen specificity was not determined for the expanded peripheral T cells.

Remarks on this clone: Antigen specificity is unknown.

In germline, CDR1 is SGHRS, CDR2 YFSETQ. The V end lost 3 bases, the J end lost 6 bases, and 7 bases lay between the germline ends. This CDR3 has 11 residues. Sequencing used immunoSEQ multiplex PCR; TCRdb keeps in-frame clones, though not all of them. The data contain some 81,000 clones, approximately 85% of them singletons. This chain uses TRBV5-1 with TRBJ2-7; TRBD1 might be the D (5 bases). The sequencing used CD4+ or CD8+ T cells sorted from blood, collected in a trial of the OX40 agonist ivuxolimab. This receptor was taken from an adult with an advanced solid tumor such as melanoma, head and neck, liver or kidney cancer. The CDR3 bases are TGCGCCAGCAGCTCAGGGTTCGAGCAGTACTTC. Translation gives CASSSGFEQYF.